This entry lists 4 T cell receptor beta chains sequenced from one sample in a study of T cell responses to AZD1222 COVID-19 vaccine (dated by TCRdb to about 2021). Taken with the paper, the label for time point translates to: baseline before first vaccination. The receptor library was made with the immunoSEQ multiplex PCR assay. TCRdb re-hosts the immuneACCESS table, in-frame sequences only. Its copies lack some clones; in the studies checked, an unresolved V gene accounts for under half of them, and the cause for the rest is not known. This sample gives roughly 180,000 clones in total; 94% of them show up just once. The ten largest clones capture 0.64% of the sample. The material sequenced was peripheral blood, taken on day 0 of AZD1222 vaccination. Receptors originate from an adult in good health.

This chain uses TRBV7-8 with TRBJ1-5; D is unclear. Trimming shortened V by 6 bases and J by 0 bases, and 9 bases separated the two germline ends. Germline V gene data show CDR1 as SGHVS and CDR2 as FQNEAQ. The CDR3 has 14 residues. CDR3 amino acids: CASRDGVSNQPQHF. Here the CDR3 DNA reads TGTGCCAGCAGAGACGGGGTTAGCAATCAGCCCCAGCATTTT.

The chain links TRBV28 to TRBJ2-7; 7 bases agree with TRBD2. Per the germline V gene, CDR1 is MDHEN and CDR2 is SYDVKM. Trimming at V came to 5 bases and at J to 6 bases, leaving 7 bases not matched to a gene. This CDR3 has 13 residues. CDR3 nucleotide sequence: TGTGCCAGCAGTACAGGACTAGGCGGCGAGCAGTACTTC. This translates into CASSTGLGGEQYF. Supplemented by reference TRBV28 and TRBJ2-7, the full variable domain reads DVKVTQSSRYLVKRTGEKVFLECVQDMDHENMFWYRQDPGLGLRLIYFSYDVKMKEKGDIPEGYSVSREKKERFSLILESASTNQTSMYLCASSTGLGGEQYFGPGTRLTVT.

This chain joins TRBV11-2 and TRBJ1-1; the D gene is possibly TRBD1 (6 bases). This CDR3 contains 19 residues. CDR1 and CDR2 from the germline V gene are SGHAT and FQNNGV. Trimming stripped 2 bases from V and 6 bases from J, with 28 bases between. The CDR3 DNA follows: TGTGCCAGCAGCTTATCGAGAACGTGGGCTAGACAGGATCTCTCTGAAGCTTTCTTT. The encoded protein is CASSLSRTWARQDLSEAFF.

The chain carries TRBV6-4 and TRBJ2-2, with TRBD2 matching over 10 bases. V dropped 3 bases and J dropped 8; count of bases not matched to a gene: 3. CDR3 size: 14 residues. Germline CDR1 is MRHNA and CDR2 is SNTAGT. The CDR3 DNA is TGTGCCAGCAGTGATGGGACTAGCGCAGGGGAGCTGTTTTTT. It codes for CASSDGTSAGELFF.